The clone carrying this T cell receptor (beta chain) was observed a handful of times. With 7 bases removed from V and 6 bases from J, the gap between germline ends came to 12 bases. CDR3 size: 12 residues. Germline V lookup: CDR1 MNHNY, CDR2 SVGAGI (reference sequence). Total RNA was isolated from each sample in quantities of at least 5.5 micrograms. This sample is drawn from a study of blood T cells in healthy people across ages. Together with a sample-barcoded 5' primer, a J-beta primer mix was included in a second PCR lasting roughly 6 to 12 cycles. In TCRdb, the 5' RACE reads were re-called with MiXCR into one record per CDR3 protein. The sample has some 1,800,000 distinct CDR3 sequences, 39% seen once.

The receptor comes from a human donor in good health. Sequencing was carried out using blood. This chain uses TRBV6-6 with TRBJ1-2; unclear D gene. The CDR3 DNA reads as TGTGCCAGCATGGTAGGAGGGAATGGCTACACCTTC. This encodes CASMVGGNGYTF.